Listed below are T cell receptor beta chains from one sample, sequenced in a study of blood T cell repertoires in COVID-19. The table came from immunoSEQ multiplex PCR; TCRdb's copy has only in-frame clones and leaves some out. The sample comprises approximately 200,000 clones, approximately 90% of which are singletons, and 3.5% to 5% rests with the top ten. The specimen sequenced was peripheral blood. These receptors all come from a woman in her twenties or thirties with acute or convalescent COVID-19. Each CDR3 is given with its conserved first and last residue. Fields, in order: CDR3 protein, CDR3 DNA, CDR3 length, D gene, J gene, V gene, clone size. The D gene is left open where the match is weak. Clone sizes are given selectively: once, few, many, or a class where the clone is expanded.

cdr3_aa: CASSLPGDGEQYF
cdr3_nt: TGCGCCAGCAGCTTGCCGGGAGACGGCGAGCAGTACTTC
cdr3_length: 13
d_call: -
j_call: TRBJ2-7
v_call: TRBV5-1
clone_size: -

cdr3_aa: CASSPTELMVYGYTF
cdr3_nt: TGTGCCAGCTCACCGACGGAGTTGATGGTCTATGGCTACACCTTC
cdr3_length: 15
d_call: -
j_call: TRBJ1-2
v_call: TRBV18
clone_size: -

cdr3_aa: CASSLRLRETQYF
cdr3_nt: TGCGCCAGCAGCTTGAGATTGCGTGAGACTCAGTACTTC
cdr3_length: 13
d_call: -
j_call: TRBJ2-5
v_call: TRBV5-1
clone_size: -

cdr3_aa: CASLRDPPGELFF
cdr3_nt: TGTGCCAGCTTGCGGGATCCCCCCGGGGAGCTGTTTTTT
cdr3_length: 13
d_call: -
j_call: TRBJ2-2
v_call: TRBV28
clone_size: -

cdr3_aa: CASNPGTGREYEKLFF
cdr3_nt: TGCGCCAGCAACCCCGGGACAGGGAGGGAGTATGAAAAACTGTTTTTT
cdr3_length: 16
d_call: TRBD1
j_call: TRBJ1-4
v_call: TRBV5-1
clone_size: -

cdr3_aa: CASSVDLLGGRETQYF
cdr3_nt: TGTGCCAGCAGTGTCGACCTTCTAGGGGGTAGGGAGACCCAGTACTTC
cdr3_length: 16
d_call: -
j_call: TRBJ2-5
v_call: TRBV25-1
clone_size: -

cdr3_aa: CASSPQPSGSYEQYF
cdr3_nt: TGTGCCAGCTCACCACAGCCGAGTGGCTCCTACGAGCAGTACTTC
cdr3_length: 15
d_call: -
j_call: TRBJ2-7
v_call: TRBV18
clone_size: -

cdr3_aa: CASSTGTGGTGELFF
cdr3_nt: TGTGCCAGCAGTACCGGGACAGGAGGCACCGGGGAGCTGTTTTTT
cdr3_length: 15
d_call: TRBD1
j_call: TRBJ2-2
v_call: TRBV2
clone_size: -

cdr3_aa: CASSSYSGEKLFF
cdr3_nt: TGTGCCAGCAGCTCCTACAGCGGTGAAAAACTGTTTTTT
cdr3_length: 13
d_call: -
j_call: TRBJ1-4
v_call: TRBV5-6
clone_size: once

cdr3_aa: CASSTLGQGSNQPQHF
cdr3_nt: TGTGCCAGCAGTACTTTAGGACAGGGTAGCAATCAGCCCCAGCATTTT
cdr3_length: 16
d_call: TRBD1
j_call: TRBJ1-5
v_call: TRBV28
clone_size: -

cdr3_aa: CASSAGTPTKNIQYF
cdr3_nt: TGTGCCAGCTCAGCCGGGACACCTACCAAAAACATTCAGTACTTC
cdr3_length: 15
d_call: -
j_call: TRBJ2-4
v_call: TRBV18
clone_size: -

cdr3_aa: CSVATGESYEQYF
cdr3_nt: TGCAGCGTCGCGACAGGGGAGTCCTACGAGCAGTACTTC
cdr3_length: 13
d_call: TRBD1
j_call: TRBJ2-7
v_call: TRBV29-1
clone_size: once

cdr3_aa: CASNLARSGGTQYF
cdr3_nt: TGTGCCAGCAATCTGGCTAGGAGTGGAGGGACCCAGTACTTC
cdr3_length: 14
d_call: -
j_call: TRBJ2-5
v_call: TRBV7-2
clone_size: once

cdr3_aa: CAIMEQGAGEQYF
cdr3_nt: TGTGCCATCATGGAACAGGGGGCAGGGGAGCAGTACTTC
cdr3_length: 13
d_call: TRBD1
j_call: TRBJ2-7
v_call: TRBV10-3
clone_size: -

cdr3_aa: CASSRQYNQPQHF
cdr3_nt: TGTGCCAGCAGTAGACAGTACAATCAGCCCCAGCATTTT
cdr3_length: 13
d_call: -
j_call: TRBJ1-5
v_call: TRBV6-6
clone_size: -

cdr3_aa: CATTLAGGLDEQYF
cdr3_nt: TGTGCCACCACCCTAGCGGGAGGGCTGGACGAGCAGTACTTC
cdr3_length: 14
d_call: TRBD2
j_call: TRBJ2-7
v_call: TRBV2
clone_size: -

cdr3_aa: CASSYGYSPLHF
cdr3_nt: TGTGCCAGCAGTTACGGGTATTCACCCCTCCACTTT
cdr3_length: 12
d_call: -
j_call: TRBJ1-6
v_call: TRBV6-9
clone_size: -

cdr3_aa: CASSIYPGGYTF
cdr3_nt: TGTGCCAGCAGCATTTACCCGGGGGGCTACACCTTC
cdr3_length: 12
d_call: -
j_call: TRBJ1-2
v_call: TRBV7-2
clone_size: -

cdr3_aa: CAISETMTGSYTF
cdr3_nt: TGTGCCATCAGTGAGACCATGACGGGAAGCTACACCTTC
cdr3_length: 13
d_call: -
j_call: TRBJ1-2
v_call: TRBV10-3
clone_size: -

cdr3_aa: CASPRGEHSYEQYF
cdr3_nt: TGTGCCAGCCCCCGGGGAGAACACTCCTACGAGCAGTACTTC
cdr3_length: 14
d_call: -
j_call: TRBJ2-7
v_call: TRBV21-1
clone_size: -

cdr3_aa: CASSLFSNEAFF
cdr3_nt: TGTGCCAGCAGTTTATTTTCCAATGAAGCTTTCTTT
cdr3_length: 12
d_call: -
j_call: TRBJ1-1
v_call: TRBV28
clone_size: once

cdr3_aa: CSAIRDYTFDYNEQFF
cdr3_nt: TGCAGCGCCATTCGGGACTACACTTTCGACTACAATGAGCAGTTCTTC
cdr3_length: 16
d_call: TRBD2
j_call: TRBJ2-1
v_call: TRBV29-1
clone_size: -

cdr3_aa: CASSPTTGRAFF
cdr3_nt: TGTGCCAGCAGCCCCACGACAGGGCGGGCTTTCTTT
cdr3_length: 12
d_call: TRBD1
j_call: TRBJ1-1
v_call: TRBV11-2
clone_size: -

cdr3_aa: CSSRGGHADTQYF
cdr3_nt: TGCAGCTCGAGGGGGGGGCACGCAGATACGCAGTATTTT
cdr3_length: 13
d_call: -
j_call: TRBJ2-3
v_call: TRBV29-1
clone_size: -

cdr3_aa: CASSYSKTQYF
cdr3_nt: TGTGCCAGCAGTTACTCCAAGACCCAGTACTTC
cdr3_length: 11
d_call: -
j_call: TRBJ2-5
v_call: TRBV6-5
clone_size: -

cdr3_aa: CASSQAGTINTIYF
cdr3_nt: TGTGCCAGCAGCCAAGCAGGCACAATCAACACCATATATTTT
cdr3_length: 14
d_call: -
j_call: TRBJ1-3
v_call: TRBV4-2
clone_size: -

cdr3_aa: CASSDLGANEKLFF
cdr3_nt: TGTGCCAGTAGTGATCTAGGGGCGAATGAAAAACTGTTTTTT
cdr3_length: 14
d_call: -
j_call: TRBJ1-4
v_call: TRBV19
clone_size: -

cdr3_aa: CAISFTGSEDTQYF
cdr3_nt: TGTGCCATCAGTTTTACAGGGAGTGAAGATACGCAGTATTTT
cdr3_length: 14
d_call: -
j_call: TRBJ2-3
v_call: TRBV10-3
clone_size: -

cdr3_aa: CATSDFGGYGYTF
cdr3_nt: TGTGCCACCAGTGATTTTGGAGGGTATGGCTACACCTTC
cdr3_length: 13
d_call: -
j_call: TRBJ1-2
v_call: TRBV24-1
clone_size: -

cdr3_aa: CASSPTRNEQFF
cdr3_nt: TGTGCCAGCAGTCCTACCAGGAATGAGCAGTTCTTC
cdr3_length: 12
d_call: -
j_call: TRBJ2-1
v_call: TRBV6-5
clone_size: -

cdr3_aa: CASQNRWTSGRTDTQYF
cdr3_nt: TGCGCCAGCCAAAACCGGTGGACTAGCGGGAGGACAGATACGCAGTATTTT
cdr3_length: 17
d_call: TRBD2
j_call: TRBJ2-3
v_call: TRBV5-1
clone_size: -

cdr3_aa: CASSLVSGSETQYF
cdr3_nt: TGTGCCAGCAGCTTAGTGTCGGGATCAGAGACCCAGTACTTC
cdr3_length: 14
d_call: -
j_call: TRBJ2-5
v_call: TRBV7-2
clone_size: -

cdr3_aa: CASSPPGQGTGELFF
cdr3_nt: TGTGCCAGCTCACCGCCGGGACAGGGAACCGGGGAGCTGTTTTTT
cdr3_length: 15
d_call: TRBD1
j_call: TRBJ2-2
v_call: TRBV18
clone_size: once

cdr3_aa: CASRPGTVSGELFF
cdr3_nt: TGTGCCAGCAGACCGGGAACCGTCTCGGGGGAGCTGTTTTTT
cdr3_length: 14
d_call: -
j_call: TRBJ2-2
v_call: TRBV2
clone_size: -

cdr3_aa: CASSLQQGEDIQYF
cdr3_nt: TGTGCCAGCAGCTTGCAACAGGGTGAGGACATTCAGTACTTC
cdr3_length: 14
d_call: -
j_call: TRBJ2-4
v_call: TRBV7-9
clone_size: -

cdr3_aa: CASRLVARDTQYF
cdr3_nt: TGTGCCAGCCGACTAGTTGCGAGGGATACGCAGTATTTT
cdr3_length: 13
d_call: -
j_call: TRBJ2-3
v_call: TRBV6-5
clone_size: few

cdr3_aa: CASSLGLAGGAQETQYF
cdr3_nt: TGCGCCAGCAGCCTGGGACTAGCGGGAGGGGCACAAGAGACCCAGTACTTC
cdr3_length: 17
d_call: TRBD2
j_call: TRBJ2-5
v_call: TRBV4-1
clone_size: -

cdr3_aa: CSTNPQTDTQYF
cdr3_nt: TGCAGCACTAACCCTCAGACAGATACGCAGTATTTT
cdr3_length: 12
d_call: -
j_call: TRBJ2-3
v_call: TRBV29-1
clone_size: once

cdr3_aa: CASSYGGRAVSDTQYF
cdr3_nt: TGTGCCAGCAGTTACGGCGGGAGGGCCGTGTCAGATACGCAGTATTTT
cdr3_length: 16
d_call: TRBD2
j_call: TRBJ2-3
v_call: TRBV6-5
clone_size: -